This TCR beta chain is from a study of cytomegalovirus exposure and HLA in healthy donors. With 8 bases removed from V and 3 bases from J, the gap between germline ends came to 14 bases. The CDR3 spans 14 residues. The germline gives CDR1 LNHNV, CDR2 YYDKDF (reference sequence). The PCR ran on 60 Vbeta and 13 Jbeta primers. Measured with immunoSEQ multiplex PCR; TCRdb has only the in-frame clones, and not every one. The data hold about 180,000 clones, with under 80% observed a single time. The clonotype comes from a woman in her twenties or thirties in good health and CMV-seropositive. Sequences were obtained from PBMCs. The J gene is TRBJ1-5, the V gene TRBV15, with a tentative D call TRBD1 (6 bases). The chain's CDR3 is CATRPQGNNQPQHF. Here the CDR3 DNA reads TGTGCCACCCGGCCACAGGGTAACAATCAGCCCCAGCATTTT. The whole variable domain, filled in from reference TRBV15 and TRBJ1-5, reads DAMVIQNPRYQVTQFGKPVTLSCSQTLNHNVMYWYQQKSSQAPKLLFHYYDKDFNNEADTPDNFQSRRPNTSFCFLDIRSPGLGDTAMYLCATRPQGNNQPQHFGDGTRLSIL.